This T cell receptor (beta chain) was captured in a study of blood T cell repertoires in COVID-19. Germline assignment: CDR1 SGHNT and CDR2 YYREEE (reference sequence). The CDR3 totals 16 residues. Trimming removed 2 bases from V and 0 bases from J; junction bases left unmatched: 4. In the study's own analysis: Estimates of nucleated cell counts were drawn from the amplification of reference gene primers. Sequencing was performed with immunoSEQ multiplex PCR; in TCRdb, only in-frame clones are kept and a portion is missing. D and trimming come from the DNA, and the V and J calls and clone size come from that table. In the table there are about 170,000 clones, about 88% of which are singletons.

The receptor comes from a man aged 50 to 59 who had recovered from COVID-19. The sample was peripheral blood. The gene calls are TRBV5-4 and TRBJ2-2; 7 positions agree with TRBD1. The CDR3 here is CASSLYRGSNTGELFF. The CDR3 coding sequence is TGTGCCAGCAGCTTATACAGGGGCTCGAACACCGGGGAGCTGTTTTTT.